The clone carrying this T cell receptor (beta chain) was seen more than once but under ten times. This sample was included in a study of blood T cell repertoires in COVID-19. Whole-study context: PBMCs, B-cell-depleted T cells, or T cells were the source of the cDNA or gDNA that made up the material.

This CDR3 region has 15 residues. Germline V gene data show CDR1 as MNHEY and CDR2 as SMNVEV (reference sequence). Germline trimming cut 4 bases from V and 2 bases from J; bases unmatched to any gene: 3. The protocol was immunoSEQ multiplex PCR, while the TCRdb copy is restricted to in-frame clones and leaves out a portion. The table shows approximately 110,000 clones, with around 88% occurring only once. V usage is TRBV27 and J usage is TRBJ2-5; TRBD2 aligns across 11 bases. The origin of this receptor is a woman between 50 and 59 years old with active or convalescent COVID-19. What was sequenced was peripheral blood. The CDR3 DNA reads as TGTGCCAGCAGTTACGGGACTAGCGGACAAGAGACCCAGTACTTC. Translated: CASSYGTSGQETQYF.